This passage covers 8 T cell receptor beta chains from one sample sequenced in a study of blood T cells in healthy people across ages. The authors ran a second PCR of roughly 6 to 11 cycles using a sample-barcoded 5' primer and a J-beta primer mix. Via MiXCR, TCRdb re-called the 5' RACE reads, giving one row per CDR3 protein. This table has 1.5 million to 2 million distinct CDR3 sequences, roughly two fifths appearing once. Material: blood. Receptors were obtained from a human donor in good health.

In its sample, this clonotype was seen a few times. The CDR3 reads CASSSTGYTYNEQFF. As DNA, the CDR3 is TGCGCCAGCAGCTCGACAGGGTACACCTACAATGAGCAGTTCTTC. This rearrangement joins TRBV5-1 to TRBJ2-1; 7 nucleotides line up with TRBD1. V trimming: 3 bases; J trimming: 2 bases; junction bases outside the gene matches: 5. The CDR3 runs 15 residues. Germline CDR1 is SGHRS and CDR2 is YFSETQ.

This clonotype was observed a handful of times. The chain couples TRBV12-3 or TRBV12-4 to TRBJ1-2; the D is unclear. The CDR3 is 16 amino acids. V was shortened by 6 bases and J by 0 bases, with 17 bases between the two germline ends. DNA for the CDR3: TGTGCCAGCAGCTCTGGATGGGGTCGGGCTAACTATGGCTACACCTTC. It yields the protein CASSSGWGRANYGYTF.

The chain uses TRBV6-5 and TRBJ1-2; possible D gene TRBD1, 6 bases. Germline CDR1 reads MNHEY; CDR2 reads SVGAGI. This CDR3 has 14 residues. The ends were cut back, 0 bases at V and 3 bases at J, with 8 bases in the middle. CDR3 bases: TGTGCCAGCAGTTACTCACCAGGGGACTATGGCTACACCTTC. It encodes CASSYSPGDYGYTF.

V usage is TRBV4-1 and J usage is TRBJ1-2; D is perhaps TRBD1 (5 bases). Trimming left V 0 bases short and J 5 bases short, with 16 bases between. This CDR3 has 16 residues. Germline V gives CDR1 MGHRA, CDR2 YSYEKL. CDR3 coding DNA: TGCGCCAGCAGCCAAGATCGTGTCAGGGTGAATTATGGCTACACCTTC. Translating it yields CASSQDRVRVNYGYTF.

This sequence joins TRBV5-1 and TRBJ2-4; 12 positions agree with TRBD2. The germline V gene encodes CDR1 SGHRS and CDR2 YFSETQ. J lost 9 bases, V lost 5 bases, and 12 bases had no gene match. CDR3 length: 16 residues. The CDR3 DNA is TGCGCCAGCAGGCTAAAGCTAGCGGGGGGGCCGGGCATTCAGTACTTC. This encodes CASRLKLAGGPGIQYF.

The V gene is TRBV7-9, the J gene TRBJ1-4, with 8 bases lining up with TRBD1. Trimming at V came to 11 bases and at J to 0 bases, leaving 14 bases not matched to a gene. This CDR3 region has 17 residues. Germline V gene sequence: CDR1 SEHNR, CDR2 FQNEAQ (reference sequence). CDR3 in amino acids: CAGATGGATATNEKLFF. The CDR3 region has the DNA TGTGCCGGCGCAACAGGGGGAGCGACTGCAACTAATGAAAAACTGTTTTTT. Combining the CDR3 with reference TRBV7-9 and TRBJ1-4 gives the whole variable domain DTGVSQNPRHKITKRGQNVTFRCDPISEHNRLYWYRQTLGQGPEFLTYFQNEAQLEKSRLLSDRFSAERPKGSFSTLEIQRTEQGDSAMYLCAGATGGATATNEKLFFGSGTQLSVL.

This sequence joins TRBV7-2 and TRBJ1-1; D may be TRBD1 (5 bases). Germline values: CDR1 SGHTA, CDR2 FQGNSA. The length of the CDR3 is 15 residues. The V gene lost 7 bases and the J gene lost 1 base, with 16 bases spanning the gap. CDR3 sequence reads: CASTLHLGTNTEAFF. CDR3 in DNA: TGTGCCAGCACCCTCCACCTTGGGACGAACACTGAAGCTTTCTTT.

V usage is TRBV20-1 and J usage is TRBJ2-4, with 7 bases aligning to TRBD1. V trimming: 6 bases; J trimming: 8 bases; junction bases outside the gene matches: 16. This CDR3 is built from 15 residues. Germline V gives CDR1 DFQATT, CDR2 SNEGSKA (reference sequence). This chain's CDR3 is CSAPTPTGSQDIQYF. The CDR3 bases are TGCAGTGCCCCGACCCCGACAGGGAGTCAGGACATTCAGTACTTC.